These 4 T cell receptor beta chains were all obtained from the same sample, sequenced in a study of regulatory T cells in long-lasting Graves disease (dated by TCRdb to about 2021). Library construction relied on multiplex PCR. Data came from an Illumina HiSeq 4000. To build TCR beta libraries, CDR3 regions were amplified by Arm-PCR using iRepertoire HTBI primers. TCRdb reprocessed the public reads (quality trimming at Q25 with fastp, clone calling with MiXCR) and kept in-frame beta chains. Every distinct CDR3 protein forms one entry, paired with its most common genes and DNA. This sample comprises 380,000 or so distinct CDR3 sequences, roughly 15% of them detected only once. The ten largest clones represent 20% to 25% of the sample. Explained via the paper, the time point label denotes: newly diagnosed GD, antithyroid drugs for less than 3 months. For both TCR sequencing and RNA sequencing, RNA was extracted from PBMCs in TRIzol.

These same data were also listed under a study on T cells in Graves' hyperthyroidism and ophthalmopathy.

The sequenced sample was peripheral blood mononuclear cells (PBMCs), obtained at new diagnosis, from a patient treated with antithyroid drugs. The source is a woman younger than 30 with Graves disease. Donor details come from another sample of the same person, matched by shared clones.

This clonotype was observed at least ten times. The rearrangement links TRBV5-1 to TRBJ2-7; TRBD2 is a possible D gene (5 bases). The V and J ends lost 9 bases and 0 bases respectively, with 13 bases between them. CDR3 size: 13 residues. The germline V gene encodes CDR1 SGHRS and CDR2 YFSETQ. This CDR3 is CATSDGNSYEQYF. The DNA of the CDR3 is TGCGCCACCTCGGACGGGAACTCCTACGAGCAGTACTTC.

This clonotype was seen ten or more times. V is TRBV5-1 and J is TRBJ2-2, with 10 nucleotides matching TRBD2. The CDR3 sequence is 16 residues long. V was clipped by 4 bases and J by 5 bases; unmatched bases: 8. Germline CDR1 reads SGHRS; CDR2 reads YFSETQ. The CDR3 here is CASSPGLAEPTGELFF. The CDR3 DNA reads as TGCGCCAGCAGCCCCGGACTAGCGGAGCCAACCGGGGAGCTGTTTTTT. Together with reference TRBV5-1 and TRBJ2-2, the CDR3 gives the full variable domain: KAGVTQTPRYLIKTRGQQVTLSCSPISGHRSVSWYQQTPGQGLQFLFEYFSETQRNKGNFPGRFSGRQFSNSRSEMNVSTLELGDSALYLCASSPGLAEPTGELFFGEGSRLTVL.

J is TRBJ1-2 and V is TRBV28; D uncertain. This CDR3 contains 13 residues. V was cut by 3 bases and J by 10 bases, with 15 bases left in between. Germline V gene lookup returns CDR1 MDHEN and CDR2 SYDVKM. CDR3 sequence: CASSFQSINIYTF. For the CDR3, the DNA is TGTGCCAGCAGTTTTCAATCAATCAATATCTACACCTTC.

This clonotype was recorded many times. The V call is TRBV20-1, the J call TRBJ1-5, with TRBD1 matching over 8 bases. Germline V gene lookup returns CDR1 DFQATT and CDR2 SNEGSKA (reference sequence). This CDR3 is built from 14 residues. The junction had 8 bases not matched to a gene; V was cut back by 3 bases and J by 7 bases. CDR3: CSASGDRGAQPQHF. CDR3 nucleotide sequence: TGCAGTGCTAGCGGTGACAGGGGCGCGCAGCCCCAGCATTTT.